These 17 T cell receptor beta chains came from one sample sequenced in a study of blood T cells in healthy people across ages. Through a sample-barcoded 5' primer and a J-beta primer mix, a second PCR was run for 7 to 11 cycles. TCRdb redid the calling of the 5' RACE reads with MiXCR, one entry per CDR3 protein. Here the sample spans hundreds of thousands of distinct CDR3 sequences, roughly 56% being singletons. Specimen: blood. The receptors come from a man aged 40-49 years in good health.

The CDR3 DNA reads as TGTGCCACCAGCAGCGACATGGGCACCGGGCAGCCCCAGCATTTT. This translates into CATSSDMGTGQPQHF. The chain couples TRBV15 to TRBJ1-5; D is uncertain. Between the trimmed V and J ends, which lost 3 bases and 7 bases, there was a span of 16 bases. This CDR3 has 15 residues. Germline V gene sequence: CDR1 LNHNV, CDR2 YYDKDF (reference sequence).

The rearrangement uses TRBV27 and TRBJ2-5, with D tentatively TRBD2 (6 bases). The V gene's germline CDR1 is MNHEY and CDR2 SMNVEV (reference sequence). The CDR3 is 13 residues long. V was shortened by 4 bases and J by 11 bases, with 17 bases between the two germline ends. CDR3 sequence (DNA): TGTGCCAGCAGTTGGGGGGTAGCCCGAGAGCAGTACTTC. Residues: CASSWGVAREQYF.

The chain joins TRBV20-1 to TRBJ1-4, with D unresolved. Germline V gene sequence: CDR1 DFQATT, CDR2 SNEGSKA (reference sequence). The V and J ends lost 0 bases and 7 bases respectively, with 21 bases between them. The CDR3 length is 17 residues. Here the CDR3 reads CSARDFRDEALREKLFF. The CDR3 region has the DNA TGCAGTGCTAGAGATTTTCGGGATGAGGCCCTTCGTGAAAAACTGTTTTTT.

CDR3 nucleotide sequence: TGTGCCAGCAGCTTAGCTCTTCGGAGTTACGGGGGAACGGATACGCAGTATTTT. This codes for CASSLALRSYGGTDTQYF. J is TRBJ2-3 and V is TRBV11-2, with D possibly being TRBD2 (6 bases). The ends were cut back, 1 base at V and 6 bases at J, with 23 bases in the middle. The CDR3 is 18 amino acids. Germline CDR1 reads SGHAT; CDR2 reads FQNNGV.

This clonotype came up a few times. The genes are TRBV12-5 and TRBJ2-7, with no clear D. Looked up from germline, CDR1 is LGHNT and CDR2 is FRNRAP. The CDR3 spans 12 residues. V lost 4 bases and J 4 bases, leaving 8 bases between the germline ends. For the CDR3, the DNA is TGTGCTAGTGGTTCCGTTCAGTACGAGCAGTACTTC. Its translation: CASGSVQYEQYF.

The chain uses TRBV11-3 and TRBJ2-1; 12 nucleotides line up with TRBD2. The CDR3 is made up of 15 amino acids. Germline trimming cut 6 bases from V and 9 bases from J; bases unmatched to any gene: 9. Germline V CDR1 and CDR2: SGHNT, YENEEA. CDR3: CASRLTSGGQGEQFF. CDR3 bases: TGTGCCAGCAGATTAACTAGCGGGGGGCAGGGTGAGCAGTTCTTC.

The chain has TRBV7-2 and TRBJ2-1; D call uncertain. The CDR3 spans 13 residues. Germline V gene lookup returns CDR1 SGHTA and CDR2 FQGNSA. V was cut by 9 bases and J by 6 bases, with 15 bases left in between. The CDR3: CASYLDPPNEQFF. The CDR3 DNA reads as TGTGCCAGTTATTTAGACCCCCCCAATGAGCAGTTCTTC. Drawing the rest from reference TRBV7-2 and TRBJ2-1, the complete variable domain is GAGVSQSPSNKVTEKGKDVELRCDPISGHTALYWYRQSLGQGLEFLIYFQGNSAPDKSGLPSDRFSAERTGGSVSTLTIQRTQQEDSAVYLCASYLDPPNEQFFGPGTRLTVL.

This clonotype was recorded a few times. The chain combines TRBV20-1 with TRBJ2-5; 8 bases line up with TRBD2. Trimming removed 2 bases from V and 5 bases from J; junction bases left unmatched: 7. The CDR3 length is 14 residues. The germline gives CDR1 DFQATT, CDR2 SNEGSKA (reference sequence). The CDR3 nucleotides are TGCAGTGCTAGACCGCTGGAGCGGGGGGAGACCCAGTACTTC. Translated, it gives CSARPLERGETQYF.

This clonotype has only a few counts. The chain uses TRBV12-3 or TRBV12-4 and TRBJ2-5, with D possibly being TRBD2 (6 bases). The V gene lost 8 bases and the J gene lost 0 bases, with 10 bases spanning the gap. This CDR3 spans 13 amino acids. The CDR3 here is CASSLADQETQYF. In DNA form, the CDR3 reads TGTGCCAGCTCGTTAGCGGACCAAGAGACCCAGTACTTC.

The rearrangement links TRBV5-6 to TRBJ2-7; 11 nucleotides match TRBD2. The trim removed 4 bases at V and 5 bases at J, leaving 8 bases unmatched. The CDR3 consists of 15 residues. Germline CDR1 SGHDT, CDR2 YYEEEE. CDR3 loop: CASSPLAGGRHEQYF. CDR3 DNA sequence: TGTGCCAGCAGCCCCTTAGCGGGGGGGCGCCACGAGCAGTACTTC.

The chain joins TRBV9 to TRBJ2-5; 7 bases are a match to TRBD2. The CDR3 extends over 18 amino acids. J lost 2 bases, V lost 0 bases, and 13 bases had no gene match. The germline gives CDR1 SGDLS, CDR2 YYNGEE. The DNA for the CDR3 is TGTGCCAGCAGCGTAGGTAGATCCTGGGAGGGGTGGCAAGAGACCCAGTACTTC. It specifies CASSVGRSWEGWQETQYF.

This rearrangement joins TRBV11-3 to TRBJ1-1; D not certain. The CDR3 has 13 residues. Deletions cut 5 bases from V and 6 bases from J, with 13 bases between. The germline V gene encodes CDR1 SGHNT and CDR2 YENEEA. The CDR3 DNA is TGTGCCAGCAGCCCTTTTGCGGGGTCTGAAGCTTTCTTT. The encoded protein is CASSPFAGSEAFF.

Here the CDR3 reads CASSLEGVNEAFF. The CDR3 bases are TGCGCCAGCAGCTTGGAAGGTGTTAATGAAGCTTTCTTT. V usage is TRBV5-1 and J usage is TRBJ1-1; no clear D. Germline V lookup: CDR1 SGHRS, CDR2 YFSETQ. Trimming took off 0 bases at V and 7 bases at J, with 10 bases between the two ends. The CDR3 consists of 13 residues.

The chain couples TRBV29-1 to TRBJ2-3, with D perhaps TRBD1 or TRBD2 (5 bases each). Trimming removed 1 base from V and 0 bases from J, with 5 bases in between. Looked up from germline, CDR1 is SQVTM and CDR2 is ANQGSEA. CDR3 length: 13 residues. DNA of the CDR3: TGCAGCGTTGAAGGGGGGAGCACAGATACGCAGTATTTT. Translating gives CSVEGGSTDTQYF.

Many counts were recorded for this clonotype. V is TRBV7-9 and J is TRBJ2-7; D not certain. Between the trimmed V and J ends, which lost 5 bases and 6 bases, there was a span of 11 bases. The germline V gene has CDR1 SEHNR and CDR2 FQNEAQ (reference sequence). The CDR3 runs to 12 residues. In nucleotides, the CDR3 is TGTGCCAGCAGCCCAGGAGTGGGCGAGCAGTACTTC. As protein: CASSPGVGEQYF.

CDR3 region: CASSYSRGDWDTQYF. DNA of the CDR3: TGTGCCAGCAGTTATTCCCGGGGCGATTGGGATACGCAGTATTTT. V and J are TRBV6-2 or TRBV6-3 and TRBJ2-3; possibly TRBD1 or TRBD2 for D (5 bases each). V dropped 3 bases and J dropped 6 bases, with 16 bases sitting between them. Germline-derived CDR1 and CDR2 are MNHEY and SVGEGT. The CDR3 consists of 15 residues.

The chain carries TRBV11-3 and TRBJ2-5; weak D call: TRBD1 (5 bases). The CDR3 consists of 15 residues. V shed 3 bases and J shed 5 bases, with 16 bases lying between them. Per germline, CDR1 SGHNT and CDR2 YENEEA. The CDR3 here is CASSFEQGRAETQYF. The CDR3 DNA reads TGTGCCAGCAGCTTTGAGCAGGGCAGGGCGGAGACCCAGTACTTC.